The present T cell receptor beta chain was sequenced within a study of cytomegalovirus exposure and HLA in healthy donors. Points from the study as a whole: Specificity for CMV antigens was confirmed in vitro for a few of the CMV-associated chains.

Researchers ran the PCR with 60 Vbeta and 13 Jbeta primers. The method was immunoSEQ multiplex PCR; TCRdb's version includes in-frame clones alone and lacks a portion of them. The sample has roughly 110,000 clones, around 70% seen once. Every donor was a healthy person donating bone marrow. Though nominally healthy at sampling, donors likely had unrecorded immune exposures. The CDR3 totals 16 residues. Trimming removed 3 bases from V and 4 bases from J; junction bases left unmatched: 10. The germline V gene encodes CDR1 MNHEY and CDR2 SMNVEV (reference sequence). For this clone: Its antigen remains unknown.

The sequencing input was PBMCs. This receptor was identified in a man younger than 45 in good health and CMV-seropositive. The chain uses TRBV27 and TRBJ1-2, with 8 nucleotides matching TRBD1. The CDR3 protein is CASSFSAGQGLYGYTF. DNA for the CDR3: TGTGCCAGCAGTTTCTCAGCCGGACAGGGCCTCTATGGCTACACCTTC.